The 12 T cell receptor beta chains presented below share a single source sample, sequenced in a study of shared clonotypes between healthy human individuals. The method was immunoSEQ multiplex PCR; TCRdb's version includes in-frame clones alone and lacks a portion of them. Here the sample spans about 2 million clones, about 95% being singletons. Terminally differentiated effector memory CD45RA+ cells were left out of the naive CD8 fraction, which was CD45RO-negative and positively selected for CCR7. What was sequenced was naive CD8+ T cells sorted from blood. The receptors stem from a young man in good health.

J is TRBJ2-7 and V is TRBV6-8; maybe TRBD2 (6 bases). CDR1 is MNHGY and CDR2 is SAAAGT in the germline V gene. CDR3 size: 12 residues. CDR3 nucleotide sequence: TGTGCCAGCAGGGAGAGGAGGGGCGGTAGGTTAGTC. It specifies CASRERRGGRLV.

The chain combines TRBV7-2 with TRBJ2-3, with TRBD2 identical over 7 bases. Germline CDR1 SGHTA, CDR2 FQGNSA. The CDR3 consists of 16 residues. With V trimmed by 1 base and J by 3 bases, 7 bases remained unmatched. This CDR3 is CASSLVAGDLTDTQYF. CDR3 nucleotide sequence: TGTGCCAGCAGCTTAGTCGCGGGAGATTTGACAGATACGCAGTATTTT.

The rearrangement uses TRBV29-1 and TRBJ2-7, with 14 bases that match TRBD2. Germline values: CDR1 SQVTM, CDR2 ANQGSEA. V dropped 3 bases and J dropped 3; count of bases not matched to a gene: 7. This CDR3 has 16 amino acids. The CDR3 DNA reads as TGCAGCGTTGAGGGACTAGCGGGGGCCCAGAACTACGAGCAGTACTTC. It specifies CSVEGLAGAQNYEQYF.

V usage is TRBV2 and J usage is TRBJ2-7, with D uncertain. The CDR3 is 14 amino acids. Germline assignment: CDR1 SNHLY and CDR2 FYNNEI. The V gene lost 3 bases and the J gene lost 4 bases, with 13 bases spanning the gap. The CDR3 is CASSDSTALYEQYF. In DNA, the CDR3 is TGTGCCAGCAGTGACTCAACAGCCCTATACGAGCAGTACTTC.

The chain combines TRBV29-1 with TRBJ1-2; 8 bases match TRBD1. From germline, CDR1 is SQVTM and CDR2 ANQGSEA. J was trimmed by 8 bases and V by 5 bases; bases with no gene match: 13. The CDR3 has 14 residues. CDR3 sequence reads: CSVTDRDGPGGYTF. As DNA, the CDR3 is TGCAGCGTTACGGACAGGGATGGTCCCGGCGGCTACACCTTC.

As to this clone: The sample holds other DNA sequences that translate to the same CDR3. The chain is built from TRBV11-2 and TRBJ2-7; no reliable D call. V lost 0 bases and J lost 3, with 6 bases in between. This CDR3 region has 13 residues. Germline V lookup: CDR1 SGHAT, CDR2 FQNNGV. The DNA of the CDR3 is TGTGCCAGCAGCTTAGACTCGAGCTACGAGCAGTACTTC. This sequence encodes CASSLDSSYEQYF. Filled out from reference TRBV11-2 and TRBJ2-7, the complete variable domain reads EAGVAQSPRYKIIEKRQSVAFWCNPISGHATLYWYQQILGQGPKLLIQFQNNGVVDDSQLPKDRFSAERLKGVDSTLKIQPAKLEDSAVYLCASSLDSSYEQYFGPGTRLTVT.

The chain is built from TRBV5-8 and TRBJ1-5; 7 bases line up with TRBD1. This CDR3 contains 15 residues. V gave up 4 bases and J gave up 4 bases; unmatched junction bases: 8. Germline loops: CDR1 SGHTS, CDR2 YDEGEE. The CDR3 DNA reads as TGTGCCAGCAGCCCCGGGACAGTACGAAATCAGCCCCAGCATTTT. Translating gives CASSPGTVRNQPQHF.

The chain couples TRBV6-5 to TRBJ1-5; 7 nucleotides align to TRBD1. The germline CDR1 and CDR2 sequences are MNHEY and SVGAGI. Trimming took 5 bases from V and 1 from J; bases not matched to a gene: 5. The CDR3 has 15 amino acids. CDR3 region: CASSKDRNSNQPQHF. The CDR3 region has the DNA TGTGCCAGCAGTAAGGACAGGAACAGCAATCAGCCCCAGCATTTT.

The chain recombines TRBV28 with TRBJ2-7, with unresolved D. The germline V gene encodes CDR1 MDHEN and CDR2 SYDVKM. Trimming took 4 bases from V and 3 from J, leaving 25 bases between them. The CDR3 runs 18 residues. CDR3 in DNA: TGTGCCAGCAGTTCGCCAACTGTCCTTGACCAAACGGGCTACGAGCAGTACTTC. Translated, it gives CASSSPTVLDQTGYEQYF.

The chain has TRBV11-2 and TRBJ2-7, with 15 bases that match TRBD2. Unmatched junction bases numbered 13, after V lost 3 bases and J lost 4 bases. Germline V gives CDR1 SGHAT, CDR2 FQNNGV. This CDR3 contains 19 residues. CDR3 residues: CASSFSPETGTSGGYEQYF. In DNA, the CDR3 is TGTGCCAGCAGCTTTAGTCCGGAAACCGGGACTAGCGGGGGGTACGAGCAGTACTTC.

The chain carries TRBV27 and TRBJ2-3; no reliable D call. Germline assignment: CDR1 MNHEY and CDR2 SMNVEV (reference sequence). This CDR3 spans 16 amino acids. Deletions cut 3 bases from V and 0 bases from J, with 13 bases between. The CDR3 nucleotides are TGTGCCAGCAGTTTGGAGCAGCGAGAAAGCACAGATACGCAGTATTTT. Protein product: CASSLEQRESTDTQYF.

The V gene is TRBV4-1, the J gene TRBJ1-3; a weak D match, TRBD1 (6 bases). There are 16 residues in the CDR3. Germline CDR1 MGHRA, CDR2 YSYEKL. V was trimmed by 0 bases and J by 3 bases, leaving 12 bases between them. The CDR3 DNA follows: TGCGCCAGCAGCCAAGATAGAGGGGGAAGTGGAAACACCATATATTTT. Translation gives CASSQDRGGSGNTIYF.